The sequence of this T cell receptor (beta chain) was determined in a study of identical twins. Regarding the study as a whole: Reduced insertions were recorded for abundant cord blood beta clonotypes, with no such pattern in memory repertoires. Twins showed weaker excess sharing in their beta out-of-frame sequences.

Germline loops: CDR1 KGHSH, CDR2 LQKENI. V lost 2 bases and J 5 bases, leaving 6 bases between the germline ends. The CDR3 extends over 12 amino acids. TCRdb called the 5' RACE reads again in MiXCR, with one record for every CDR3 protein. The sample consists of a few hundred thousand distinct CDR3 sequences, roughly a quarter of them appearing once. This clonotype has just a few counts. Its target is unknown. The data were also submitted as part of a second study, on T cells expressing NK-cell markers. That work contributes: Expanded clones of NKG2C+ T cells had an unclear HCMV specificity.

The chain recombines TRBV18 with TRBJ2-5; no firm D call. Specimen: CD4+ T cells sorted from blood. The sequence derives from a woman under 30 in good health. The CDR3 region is CASSPNSETQYF. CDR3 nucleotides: TGTGCCAGCTCACCAAATTCGGAGACCCAGTACTTC. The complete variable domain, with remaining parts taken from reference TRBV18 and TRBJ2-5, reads NAGVMQNPRHLVRRRGQEARLRCSPMKGHSHVYWYRQLPEEGLKFMVYLQKENIIDESGMPKERFSAEFPKEGPSILRIQQVVRGDSAAYFCASSPNSETQYFGPGTRLLVL.